Listed here are 8 T cell receptor beta chains from one sample, sequenced in a study of cytomegalovirus exposure and HLA in healthy donors. Profiling relied on immunoSEQ multiplex PCR, and the TCRdb table lists in-frame clones only, not all of them. The sample includes about 160,000 clones, more than 75% seen only once; the top ten take 2.5% to 3.5%. Sequencing was carried out using PBMCs. The receptors were gathered from a man aged 18 to 35 in good health and CMV-seronegative.

This rearrangement joins TRBV6-5 to TRBJ1-2; 7 bases fit TRBD1. In germline, CDR1 is MNHEY, CDR2 SVGAGI. This CDR3 has 12 residues. Trimming removed 5 bases from V and 8 bases from J; junction bases left unmatched: 5. This CDR3 reads CASSNSGGGYTF. CDR3 coding DNA: TGTGCCAGCAGTAATTCAGGGGGAGGCTACACCTTC.

This clone was seen once. This chain's CDR3 is CASSWTGGVGYTF. The CDR3 bases are TGTGCCAGCAGTTGGACAGGGGGTGTTGGCTACACCTTC. This chain links TRBV6-5 with TRBJ1-2; 10 bases fit TRBD1. CDR1 is MNHEY, CDR2 SVGAGI, per germline. The ends lost 4 bases at V and 7 bases at J; junction bases unmatched: 3. CDR3 length equals 13 residues.

This clone was seen at least ten times. The chain recombines TRBV2 with TRBJ2-5, with no clear D. The CDR3 totals 13 residues. V was trimmed by 8 bases and J by 1 base, leaving 11 bases between them. Per germline, CDR1 SNHLY and CDR2 FYNNEI. The CDR3 spells CASGWAVQETQYF. The CDR3, as DNA: TGTGCCAGCGGCTGGGCAGTCCAAGAGACCCAGTACTTC.

The V call is TRBV10-3, the J call TRBJ1-1; TRBD1 agrees at 8 bases. The junction had 10 bases not matched to a gene; V was cut back by 11 bases and J by 5 bases. This CDR3 comprises 13 residues. Germline CDR1 is ENHRY and CDR2 is SYGVKD. The CDR3 reads CAAHSGGKTEAFF. As DNA, the CDR3 is TGTGCCGCCCACTCAGGGGGCAAGACTGAAGCTTTCTTT.

The chain joins TRBV2 to TRBJ1-2; 9 nucleotides match TRBD1. In germline, CDR1 is SNHLY, CDR2 FYNNEI. The CDR3 length is 17 residues. The V segment lost 6 bases and the J segment 0 bases; nucleotides outside the gene matches: 11. CDR3 amino acids: CASSATGGGGSNYGYTF. CDR3 sequence (DNA): TGTGCCAGCAGCGCAACAGGGGGCGGGGGTTCTAACTATGGCTACACCTTC.

J is TRBJ2-7 and V is TRBV27; 8 bases line up with TRBD2. This CDR3 spans 13 amino acids. Looked up from germline, CDR1 is MNHEY and CDR2 is SMNVEV (reference sequence). The J segment lost 2 bases and the V segment lost 10 bases, leaving 7 bases of the junction unmatched. The CDR3 region has the DNA TGTGCCACCAGCGGGGGATCCCCCTACGAGCAGTACGTC. It is translated as CATSGGSPYEQYV.

The chain recombines TRBV7-2 with TRBJ2-1; no definite D call. Trimming shortened V by 1 base and J by 9 bases, and 13 bases separated the two germline ends. Germline V CDR1 and CDR2: SGHTA, FQGNSA. The CDR3 is 14 amino acids. The CDR3 loop reads CASSLVLELPEQFF. CDR3 coding DNA: TGTGCCAGCAGCTTAGTGCTGGAGTTGCCTGAGCAGTTCTTC. Filled out from reference TRBV7-2 and TRBJ2-1, the complete variable domain reads GAGVSQSPSNKVTEKGKDVELRCDPISGHTALYWYRQSLGQGLEFLIYFQGNSAPDKSGLPSDRFSAERTGGSVSTLTIQRTQQEDSAVYLCASSLVLELPEQFFGPGTRLTVL.

This clone is a singleton in its sample. The CDR3 sequence: CASSQQGYNEQFF. In nucleotides, the CDR3 is TGTGCCAGCAGCCAACAGGGATACAATGAGCAGTTCTTC. The chain joins TRBV7-6 to TRBJ2-1, with a weak D call TRBD1 (6 bases). This CDR3 has 13 residues. Germline V gene lookup returns CDR1 SGHVS and CDR2 FNYEAQ. V gave up 5 bases and J gave up 4 bases, with 9 bases separating them.